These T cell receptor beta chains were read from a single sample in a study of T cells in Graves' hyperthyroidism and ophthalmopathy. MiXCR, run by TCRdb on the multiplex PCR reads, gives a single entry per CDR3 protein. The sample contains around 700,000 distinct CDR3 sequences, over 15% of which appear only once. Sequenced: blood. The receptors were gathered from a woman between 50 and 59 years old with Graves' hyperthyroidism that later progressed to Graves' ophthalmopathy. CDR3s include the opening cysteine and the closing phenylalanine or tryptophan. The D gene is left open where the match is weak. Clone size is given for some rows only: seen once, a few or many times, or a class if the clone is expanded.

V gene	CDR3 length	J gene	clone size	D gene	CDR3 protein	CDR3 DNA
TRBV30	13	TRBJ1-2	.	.	CAWSGLHRDRYTF	TGTGCCTGGAGTGGACTACACAGGGACCGCTACACCTTC
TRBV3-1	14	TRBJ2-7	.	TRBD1	CASSRDQGVYEQYF	TGTGCCAGCAGCCGGGATCAGGGGGTGTACGAGCAGTACTTC
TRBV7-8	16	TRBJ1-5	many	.	CASSLAGRYSNQPQHF	TGTGCCAGCAGCTTAGCCGGCCGCTATAGCAATCAGCCCCAGCATTTT
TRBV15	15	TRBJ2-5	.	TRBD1	CATSRKGTGEETQYF	TGTGCCACCAGCAGAAAAGGGACAGGCGAAGAGACCCAGTACTTC
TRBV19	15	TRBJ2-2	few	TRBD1	CASSETGARTGELFF	TGTGCCAGTAGTGAAACAGGGGCGAGAACCGGGGAGCTGTTTTTT
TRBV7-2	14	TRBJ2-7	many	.	CASSLDMISYEQYF	TGTGCCAGCAGCTTAGATATGATCTCCTACGAGCAGTACTTC
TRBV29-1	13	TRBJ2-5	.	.	CSALAGARETQYF	TGCAGCGCCCTGGCAGGGGCCCGCGAGACCCAGTACTTC
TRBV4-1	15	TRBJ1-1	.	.	CASSQVGGIRTEAFF	TGCGCCAGCAGCCAAGTGGGGGGAATTCGTACTGAAGCTTTCTTT
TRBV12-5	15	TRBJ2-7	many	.	CASGLEPTGTGEQYF	TGTGCTAGTGGACTCGAGCCCACCGGGACCGGCGAGCAGTACTTC
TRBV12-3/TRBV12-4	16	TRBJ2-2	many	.	CASTDISIWLSGELFF	TGTGCCAGCACCGACATTTCTATCTGGCTTTCGGGGGAGCTGTTTTTT
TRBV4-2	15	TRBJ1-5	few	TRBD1	CASSQDGTGRQPQHF	TGTGCCAGCAGCCAAGACGGGACAGGGCGCCAGCCCCAGCATTTT
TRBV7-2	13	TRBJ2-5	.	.	CASSPGLRGTQYF	TGTGCCAGCAGCCCGGGACTCCGGGGGACCCAGTACTTC
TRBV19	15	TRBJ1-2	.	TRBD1	CASSSVGTDNYGYTF	TGTGCCAGTAGTTCCGTTGGGACAGATAACTATGGCTACACCTTC
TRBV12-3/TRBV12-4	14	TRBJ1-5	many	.	CASRMAGRNQPQHF	TGTGCCAGCAGGATGGCAGGGCGGAATCAGCCCCAGCATTTT
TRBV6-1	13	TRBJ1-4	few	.	CASVRQVNEKLFF	TGTGCCAGCGTTCGACAGGTTAATGAAAAACTGTTTTTT
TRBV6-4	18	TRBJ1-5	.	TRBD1	CASSDAAGGTLSNQPQHF	TGTGCCAGCAGTGATGCGGCAGGGGGCACCCTTAGCAATCAGCCCCAGCATTTT
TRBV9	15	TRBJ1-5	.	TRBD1	CASSVGTGDLQPQHF	TGTGCCAGCAGCGTAGGTACAGGGGACCTTCAGCCCCAGCATTTT